Below are 7 T cell receptor beta chains sequenced from a single sample in a study of regulatory T cells in long-lasting Graves disease. Time point defined: persistent/refractory GD, antithyroid drugs over 5 years with positive TRAb. Following extraction of RNA from PBMCs, that RNA was used to make the TCR library. HTBI primers from iRepertoire and Arm-PCR of CDR3 regions yielded the TCR beta libraries. Via MiXCR, TCRdb re-called the multiplex PCR reads, giving one row per CDR3 protein. This table has about 430,000 distinct CDR3 sequences, over 20% appearing once. Specimen: peripheral blood mononuclear cells (PBMCs), collected when the disease was refractory, from a patient treated with antithyroid drugs. All receptors derive from a female donor with Graves disease.

In this sample, this clonotype turned up many times. The CDR3 here is CASSLLTGADEQYF. DNA of the CDR3: TGTGCCAGCAGTTTGCTGACAGGGGCCGACGAGCAGTACTTC. The chain is built from TRBV12-3 or TRBV12-4 and TRBJ2-7, with 8 bases that match TRBD1. The CDR3 has 14 residues. V shed 3 bases, J shed 5 bases, and the junction held 6 bases outside the gene matches.

The rearrangement joins TRBV19 to TRBJ2-2; TRBD2 agrees at 14 bases. This CDR3 contains 17 residues. V lost 7 bases to trimming and J lost 5 bases; unmatched junction nucleotides: 9. In germline, CDR1 is LNHDA, CDR2 SQIVND (reference sequence). The CDR3 is CASNRLAGGRGTGELFF. The CDR3 DNA sequence: TGTGCCAGTAACCGACTAGCGGGAGGGAGAGGGACCGGGGAGCTGTTTTTT.

A single count supports this clonotype. This chain uses TRBV20-1 with TRBJ2-2; 13 positions match TRBD2. J gave up 6 bases and V 4 bases, and 8 bases lay outside the gene matches. Per the germline V gene, CDR1 is DFQATT and CDR2 is SNEGSKA (reference sequence). This CDR3 is 16 amino acids long. The CDR3 DNA is TGCAGTGCTACAGATAGGACTAGCGGGAGCCCCGGGGAGCTGTTTTTT. Translating gives CSATDRTSGSPGELFF.

This clonotype was counted many times. This chain joins TRBV27 and TRBJ2-5; possible D gene TRBD2, 6 bases. V lost 2 bases and J 5 bases, leaving 12 bases between the germline ends. The CDR3 sequence is 14 residues long. Germline lookup yields CDR1 MNHEY and CDR2 SMNVEV (reference sequence). CDR3 loop: CASSLVVGLETQYF. The CDR3 DNA sequence: TGTGCCAGCAGTTTAGTCGTGGGACTTGAGACCCAGTACTTC.

This clonotype was observed many times. This chain uses TRBV27 with TRBJ2-2; 8 bases are a match to TRBD2. This CDR3 contains 16 residues. J gave up 5 bases and V 6 bases, and 11 bases lay outside the gene matches. CDR1 is MNHEY, CDR2 SMNVEV, per germline (reference sequence). The CDR3 DNA reads as TGTGCCAGCAGGGCCCCCCGGACTAGCATGACCGGGGAGCTGTTTTTT. Its protein is CASRAPRTSMTGELFF.

V is TRBV9 and J is TRBJ2-7; D unresolved. The CDR3 length is 14 residues. The germline V gene has CDR1 SGDLS and CDR2 YYNGEE. Trimming cost V 3 bases and J 0 bases, with 10 bases left between them. The CDR3 loop is CASSAESSSYEQYF. The CDR3 DNA is TGTGCCAGCAGCGCAGAGTCGAGCTCCTACGAGCAGTACTTC.

This clonotype was picked up many times. The rearrangement joins TRBV6-1 to TRBJ2-7, with TRBD2 matching 10 bases. Germline V gene data show CDR1 as MNHNS and CDR2 as SASEGT. Trimming at V came to 5 bases and at J to 4 bases, leaving 11 bases not matched to a gene. The CDR3 has 16 residues. For the CDR3, the DNA is TGTGCCAGCAGTCCGATGATAGGGACTAGCGCTTACGAGCAGTACTTC. As protein: CASSPMIGTSAYEQYF.